These 10 T cell receptor beta chains share one sample of origin, sequenced in a study of T cell responses to AZD1222 COVID-19 vaccine. Sequencing was performed with immunoSEQ multiplex PCR; in TCRdb, only in-frame clones are kept and a portion is missing. Of over 120,000 clones listed, more than 85% were seen once; the top ten hold less than 15%. The sequences come from peripheral blood, collected after recovery from COVID-19. The receptor set was obtained from an adult who had recovered from COVID-19.

The V and J genes are TRBV28 and TRBJ1-1, with 9 bases that match TRBD1. The CDR3 consists of 16 residues. CDR1 and CDR2 (germline): MDHEN, SYDVKM. J lost 3 bases, V lost 3 bases, and 8 bases had no gene match. The CDR3 coding sequence is TGTGCCAGCAGTTTCCACGGGACAGGGAAGGACACTGAAGCTTTCTTT. This sequence encodes CASSFHGTGKDTEAFF.

The V call is TRBV19, the J call TRBJ2-1, with 8 bases fitting TRBD2. The germline V gene has CDR1 LNHDA and CDR2 SQIVND (reference sequence). The ends lost 8 bases at V and 8 bases at J; junction bases unmatched: 14. The CDR3 totals 15 residues. CDR3 sequence: CASAGTSRPRDEQFF. The CDR3 DNA follows: TGTGCCAGTGCCGGGACTAGTAGACCCCGCGATGAGCAGTTCTTC.

The chain is built from TRBV20-1 and TRBJ1-5; 9 positions agree with TRBD1. V dropped 3 bases and J dropped 4; count of bases not matched to a gene: 13. The germline V gene encodes CDR1 DFQATT and CDR2 SNEGSKA (reference sequence). The CDR3 has 17 amino acids. CDR3 nucleotide sequence: TGCAGTGCTAGTGGCTTTCTAGAGGACAGGGGAAATCAGCCCCAGCATTTT. Its translation is CSASGFLEDRGNQPQHF.

The chain carries TRBV5-4 and TRBJ2-5, with TRBD2 as a possible D gene (6 bases). The CDR3 contains 11 residues. Germline V lookup: CDR1 SGHNT, CDR2 YYREEE (reference sequence). V gave up 4 bases and J gave up 5 bases, with 6 bases separating them. CDR3 coding DNA: TGTGCCAGCAGCCGGGGGGAGACCCAGTACTTC. It specifies CASSRGETQYF.

The J gene is TRBJ2-7, the V gene TRBV6-2 or TRBV6-3; D uncertain. This CDR3 has 17 amino acids. Germline values: CDR1 MNHEY, CDR2 SVGEGT. Trimming pared 5 bases from V and 2 bases from J, leaving 22 bases between. The DNA of the CDR3 is TGTGCCAGCAGTGCTCTTAGAACAAACAAGCCCCCCTACGAGCAGTACTTC. This codes for CASSALRTNKPPYEQYF.

The rearrangement joins TRBV6-1 to TRBJ2-7; 7 nucleotides match TRBD2. Germline V gene data show CDR1 as MNHNS and CDR2 as SASEGT. V dropped 3 bases and J dropped 0; count of bases not matched to a gene: 5. CDR3 length: 15 residues. CDR3 bases: TGTGCCAGCAGTGAGTTTAGCGGGCGCTCCTACGAGCAGTACTTC. Translation: CASSEFSGRSYEQYF.

J is TRBJ2-1 and V is TRBV4-1; the D gene is possibly TRBD2 (6 bases). The ends were cut back, 0 bases at V and 4 bases at J, with 16 bases in the middle. This CDR3 has 17 amino acids. Germline V gene lookup returns CDR1 MGHRA and CDR2 YSYEKL. CDR3 residues: CASSQDRVLALYNEQFF. In nucleotides, the CDR3 is TGCGCCAGCAGCCAAGATCGGGTACTAGCTCTTTACAATGAGCAGTTCTTC.

V gene TRBV28 combines with J gene TRBJ2-7, with D maybe TRBD2 (5 bases). Germline lookup yields CDR1 MDHEN and CDR2 SYDVKM. The CDR3 sequence is 12 residues long. V was clipped by 6 bases and J by 7 bases, with 13 bases between them. The CDR3 DNA follows: TGTGCCAGCAGACCGGACGGGATAGAGCAGTACTTC. Residues: CASRPDGIEQYF.

The chain has TRBV29-1 and TRBJ2-1; 11 bases are a match to TRBD2. V lost 4 bases, J lost 7 bases, and 6 bases stayed unmatched. The CDR3 runs to 14 residues. Germline V gives CDR1 SQVTM, CDR2 ANQGSEA. The CDR3 sequence is CSVGPGLADNEQFF. The DNA of the CDR3 is TGCAGCGTTGGCCCGGGACTAGCGGATAATGAGCAGTTCTTC.

The chain joins TRBV24-1 to TRBJ2-5; D not certain. Germline values: CDR1 KGHDR, CDR2 SFDVKD. The CDR3 is 14 residues long. Trimming pared 0 bases from V and 1 base from J, leaving 5 bases between. CDR3 coding DNA: TGTGCCACCAGTGATTTGGTACGCCAAGAGACCCAGTACTTC. Its protein is CATSDLVRQETQYF.